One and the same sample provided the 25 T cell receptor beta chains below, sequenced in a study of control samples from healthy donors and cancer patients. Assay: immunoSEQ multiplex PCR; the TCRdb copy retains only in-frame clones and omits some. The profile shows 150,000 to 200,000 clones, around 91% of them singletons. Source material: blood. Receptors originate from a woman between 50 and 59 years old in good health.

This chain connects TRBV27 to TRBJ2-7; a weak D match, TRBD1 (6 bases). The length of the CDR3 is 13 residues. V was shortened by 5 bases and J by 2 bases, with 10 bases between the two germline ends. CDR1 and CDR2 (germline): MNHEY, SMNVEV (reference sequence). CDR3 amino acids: CASSRNRAYEQYF. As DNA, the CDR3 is TGTGCCAGCAGTCGGAACAGGGCCTACGAGCAGTACTTC.

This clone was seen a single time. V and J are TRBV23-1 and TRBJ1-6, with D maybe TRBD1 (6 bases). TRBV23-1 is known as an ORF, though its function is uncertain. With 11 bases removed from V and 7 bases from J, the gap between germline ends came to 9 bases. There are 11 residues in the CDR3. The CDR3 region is CAGTGNSPLHF. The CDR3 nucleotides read TGCGCCGGAACAGGGAATTCACCCCTCCACTTT.

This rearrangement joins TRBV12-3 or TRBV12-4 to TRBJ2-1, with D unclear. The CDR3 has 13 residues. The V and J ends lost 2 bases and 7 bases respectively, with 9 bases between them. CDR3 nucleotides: TGTGCCAGCAGTTTATCCCAGTGGAATGAGCAGTTCTTC. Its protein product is CASSLSQWNEQFF.

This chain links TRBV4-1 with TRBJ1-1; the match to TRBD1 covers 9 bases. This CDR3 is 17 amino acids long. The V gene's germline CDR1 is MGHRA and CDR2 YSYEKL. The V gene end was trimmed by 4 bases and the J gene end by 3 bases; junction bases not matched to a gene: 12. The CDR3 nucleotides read TGCGCCAGCAGCCTTGTCCCGGGACAGGGTCCGGACACTGAAGCTTTCTTT. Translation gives CASSLVPGQGPDTEAFF.

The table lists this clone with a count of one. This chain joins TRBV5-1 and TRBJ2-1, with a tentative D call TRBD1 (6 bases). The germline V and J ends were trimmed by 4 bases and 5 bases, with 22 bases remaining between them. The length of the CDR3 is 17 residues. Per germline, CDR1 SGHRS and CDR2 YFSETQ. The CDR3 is CASSPRYLQGRDNEQFF. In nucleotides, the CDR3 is TGCGCCAGCAGCCCCCGGTATTTACAGGGAAGGGACAATGAGCAGTTCTTC.

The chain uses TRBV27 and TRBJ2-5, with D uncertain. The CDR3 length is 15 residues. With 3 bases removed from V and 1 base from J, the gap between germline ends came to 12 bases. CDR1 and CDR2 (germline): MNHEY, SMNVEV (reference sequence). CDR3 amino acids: CASSLGPRGQETQYF. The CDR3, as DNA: TGTGCCAGCAGTTTGGGCCCGCGAGGCCAAGAGACCCAGTACTTC.

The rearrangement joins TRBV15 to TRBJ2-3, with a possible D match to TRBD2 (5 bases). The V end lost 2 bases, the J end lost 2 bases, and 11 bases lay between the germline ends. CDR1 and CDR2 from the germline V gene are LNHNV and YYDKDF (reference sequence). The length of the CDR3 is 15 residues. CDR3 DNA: TGTGCCACCAGCAGATTAGGACTTTACACAGATACGCAGTATTTT. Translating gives CATSRLGLYTDTQYF.

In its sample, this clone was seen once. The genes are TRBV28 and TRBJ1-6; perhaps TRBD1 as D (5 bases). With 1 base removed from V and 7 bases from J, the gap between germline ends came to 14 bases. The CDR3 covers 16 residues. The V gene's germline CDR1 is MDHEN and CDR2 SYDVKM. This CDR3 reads CASSLYPARGNSPLHF. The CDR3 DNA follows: TGTGCCAGCAGTTTATACCCGGCCCGGGGCAATTCACCCCTCCACTTT.

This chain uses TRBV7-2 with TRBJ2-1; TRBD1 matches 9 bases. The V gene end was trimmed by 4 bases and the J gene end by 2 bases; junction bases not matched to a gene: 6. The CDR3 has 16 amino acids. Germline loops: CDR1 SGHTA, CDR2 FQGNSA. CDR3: CASSSQGAQTYNEQFF. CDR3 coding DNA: TGTGCCAGCAGCTCACAGGGGGCACAAACCTACAATGAGCAGTTCTTC.

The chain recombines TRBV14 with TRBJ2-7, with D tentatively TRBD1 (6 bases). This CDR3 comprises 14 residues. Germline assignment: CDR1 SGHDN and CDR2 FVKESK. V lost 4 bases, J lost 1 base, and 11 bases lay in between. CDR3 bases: TGTGCCAGCAGCCTTAACAGGGATTCCTACGAGCAGTACTTC. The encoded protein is CASSLNRDSYEQYF.

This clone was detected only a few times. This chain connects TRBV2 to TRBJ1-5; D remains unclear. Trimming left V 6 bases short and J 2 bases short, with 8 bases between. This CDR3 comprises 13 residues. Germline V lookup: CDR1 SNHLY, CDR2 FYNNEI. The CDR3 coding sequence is TGTGCCAGCAGGATGGTCCGCAATCAGCCCCAGCATTTT. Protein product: CASRMVRNQPQHF.

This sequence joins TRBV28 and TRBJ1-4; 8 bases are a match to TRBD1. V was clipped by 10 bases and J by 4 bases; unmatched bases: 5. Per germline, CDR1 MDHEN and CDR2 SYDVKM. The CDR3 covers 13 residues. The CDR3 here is CATGQGLNEKLFF. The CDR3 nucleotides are TGTGCCACTGGACAGGGTCTTAATGAAAAACTGTTTTTT.

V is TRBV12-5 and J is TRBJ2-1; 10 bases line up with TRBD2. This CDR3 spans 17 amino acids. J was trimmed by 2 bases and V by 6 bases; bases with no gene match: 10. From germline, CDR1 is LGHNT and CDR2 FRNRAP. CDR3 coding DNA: TGTGCTAGTGGCCCCCCTCTAGCGGGAGCCGCCTACAATGAGCAGTTCTTC. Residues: CASGPPLAGAAYNEQFF.

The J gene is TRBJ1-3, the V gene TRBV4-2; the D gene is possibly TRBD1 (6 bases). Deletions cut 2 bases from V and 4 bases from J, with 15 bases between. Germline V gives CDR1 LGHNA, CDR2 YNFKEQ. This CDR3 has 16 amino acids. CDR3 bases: TGTGCCAGCAGCCAACCTCATCAGGGGAGCGGAAACACCATATATTTT. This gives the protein CASSQPHQGSGNTIYF.

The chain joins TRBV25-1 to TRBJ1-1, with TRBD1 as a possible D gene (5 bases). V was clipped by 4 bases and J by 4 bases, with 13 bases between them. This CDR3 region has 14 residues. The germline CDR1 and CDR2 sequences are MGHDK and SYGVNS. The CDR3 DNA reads TGTGCCAGCAGTGCGGGACCGGGACTCACTGAAGCTTTCTTT. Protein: CASSAGPGLTEAFF.

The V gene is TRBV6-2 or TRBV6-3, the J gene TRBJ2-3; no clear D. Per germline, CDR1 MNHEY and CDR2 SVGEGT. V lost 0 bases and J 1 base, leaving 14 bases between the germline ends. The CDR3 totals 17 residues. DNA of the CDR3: TGTGCCAGCAGTTACTCGATGGCCGCTCGAGGCACAGATACGCAGTATTTT. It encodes CASSYSMAARGTDTQYF.

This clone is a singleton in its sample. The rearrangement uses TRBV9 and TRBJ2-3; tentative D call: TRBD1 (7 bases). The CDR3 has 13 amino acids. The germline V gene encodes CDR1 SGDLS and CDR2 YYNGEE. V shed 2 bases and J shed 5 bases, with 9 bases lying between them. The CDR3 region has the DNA TGTGCCAGCAGCGTTCAGGGGGGAGATACGCAGTATTTT. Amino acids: CASSVQGGDTQYF.

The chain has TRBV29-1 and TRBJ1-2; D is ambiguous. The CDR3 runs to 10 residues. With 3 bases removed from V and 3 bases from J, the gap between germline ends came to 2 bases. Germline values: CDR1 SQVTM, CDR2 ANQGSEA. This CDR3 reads CSVDHYGYTF. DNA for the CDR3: TGCAGCGTTGACCACTATGGCTACACCTTC. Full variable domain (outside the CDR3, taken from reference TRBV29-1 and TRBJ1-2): SAVISQKPSRDICQRGTSLTIQCQVDSQVTMMFWYRQQPGQSLTLIATANQGSEATYESGFVIDKFPISRPNLTFSTLTVSNMSPEDSSIYLCSVDHYGYTFGSGTRLTVV.

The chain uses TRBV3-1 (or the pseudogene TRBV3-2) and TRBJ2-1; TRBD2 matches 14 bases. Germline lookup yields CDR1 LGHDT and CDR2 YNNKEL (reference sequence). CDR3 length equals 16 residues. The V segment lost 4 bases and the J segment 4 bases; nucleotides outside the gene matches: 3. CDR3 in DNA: TGTGCCAGCAGCCCCCGGACTAGCGGGGGGTACAATGAGCAGTTCTTC. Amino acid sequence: CASSPRTSGGYNEQFF.

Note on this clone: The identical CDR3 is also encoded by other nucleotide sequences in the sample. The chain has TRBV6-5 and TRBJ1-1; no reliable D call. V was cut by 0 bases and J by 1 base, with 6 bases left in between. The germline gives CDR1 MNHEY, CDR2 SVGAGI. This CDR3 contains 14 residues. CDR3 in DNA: TGTGCCAGCAGTTACTCGGTGGGGAACACTGAAGCTTTCTTT. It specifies CASSYSVGNTEAFF.

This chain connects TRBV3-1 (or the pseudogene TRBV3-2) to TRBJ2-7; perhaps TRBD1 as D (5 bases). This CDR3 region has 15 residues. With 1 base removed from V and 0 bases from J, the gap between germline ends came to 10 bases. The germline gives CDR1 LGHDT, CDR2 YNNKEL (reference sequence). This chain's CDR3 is CASSQGGESSYEQYF. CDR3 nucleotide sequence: TGTGCCAGCAGCCAAGGGGGCGAATCCTCCTACGAGCAGTACTTC.

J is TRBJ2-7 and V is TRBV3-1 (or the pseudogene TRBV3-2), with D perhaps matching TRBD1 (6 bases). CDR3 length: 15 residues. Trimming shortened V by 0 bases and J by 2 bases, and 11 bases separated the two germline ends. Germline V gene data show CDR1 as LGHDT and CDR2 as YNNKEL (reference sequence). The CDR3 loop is CASSQEQGRPYEQYF. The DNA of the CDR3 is TGTGCCAGCAGCCAAGAGCAGGGGCGGCCCTACGAGCAGTACTTC.

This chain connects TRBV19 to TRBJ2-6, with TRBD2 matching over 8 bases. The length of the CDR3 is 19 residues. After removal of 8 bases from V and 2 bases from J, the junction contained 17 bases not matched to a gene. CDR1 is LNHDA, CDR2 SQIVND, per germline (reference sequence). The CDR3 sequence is CASEDLTGTRSPGANVLTF. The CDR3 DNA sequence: TGTGCCAGTGAGGATCTCACCGGGACTAGGTCCCCTGGGGCCAACGTCCTGACTTTC.

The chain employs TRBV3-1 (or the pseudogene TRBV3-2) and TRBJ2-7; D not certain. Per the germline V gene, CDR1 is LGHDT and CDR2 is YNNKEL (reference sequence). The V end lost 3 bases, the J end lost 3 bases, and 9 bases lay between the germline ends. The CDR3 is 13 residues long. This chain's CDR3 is CASSQPEDYEQYF. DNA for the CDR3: TGTGCCAGCAGCCAGCCCGAGGACTACGAGCAGTACTTC.

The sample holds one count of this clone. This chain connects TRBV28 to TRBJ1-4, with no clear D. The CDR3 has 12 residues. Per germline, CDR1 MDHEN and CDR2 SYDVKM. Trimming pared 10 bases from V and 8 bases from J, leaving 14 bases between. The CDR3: CATYAAREKLFF. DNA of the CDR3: TGTGCCACCTACGCTGCGCGGGAAAAACTGTTTTTT.